This TCR beta chain comes out of a study of T-cell reconstitution after alpha-beta-depleted transplantation in children. Study conclusions and caveats: The main origin of T-cell counts and diversity one year after transplant was newly produced T cells.

The CDR3 loop spans 15 amino acids. The germline V and J ends were trimmed by 0 bases and 1 base, with 9 bases remaining between them. Germline V lookup: CDR1 LGHNA, CDR2 YSLEER. This clonotype has a handful of counts. The target antigen is unknown. Preparing the TCRbeta library involved the use of unique molecular identifiers. TCRdb re-called the PCR reads through MiXCR, storing one row per CDR3 protein. The sample carries about 110,000 distinct CDR3 sequences, almost 6.5% recorded once. The rearrangement links TRBV4-3 to TRBJ1-1, with no clear D. The sequenced sample was PBMCs, mostly from graft donor cells, obtained 360 days after TCRalphabeta/CD19-depleted stem cell transplant. This clonotype originated in a male patient aged 2 to 10 who had a stem cell transplant for acute lymphoblastic leukemia, so the T cells may come from the graft donor. The CDR3 region is CASSQDFDGNTEAFF. The CDR3 DNA sequence: TGCGCCAGCAGCCAAGACTTCGACGGGAACACTGAAGCTTTCTTT.